This T cell receptor beta chain was obtained from a study of identical twins. TCRdb analysed the 5' RACE reads with MiXCR anew, one entry per CDR3 protein. The sample lists 1,800,000 or so distinct CDR3 sequences; about 30% were seen once. The CDR3 is made up of 17 amino acids. Germline CDR1 LGHDT, CDR2 YNNKEL (reference sequence). V was shortened by 3 bases and J by 10 bases, with 22 bases between the two germline ends. The sequence derives from a newborn girl in good health. The chain combines TRBV3-1 with TRBJ1-6; possible D gene TRBD1, 6 bases. Sequencing was performed on cord blood. The CDR3 DNA follows: TGTGCCAGCAGCCATTCAAGGGGCACAGGACAGTCCTCACCCCTCCACTTT. Translating gives CASSHSRGTGQSSPLHF.